The rows below give T cell receptor beta chains drawn from one sample of a study of T-cell reconstitution after alpha-beta-depleted transplantation in children. In TCRdb, the PCR reads were re-called with MiXCR into one record per CDR3 protein. The table shows approximately 85,000 distinct CDR3 sequences, with less than 20% occurring only once. Sequenced material: PBMCs, mostly from graft donor cells, taken 180 days after TCRalphabeta/CD19-depleted stem cell transplant. The receptors shown here come from a male patient aged 2-15 years who had a stem cell transplant for acute lymphoblastic leukemia, so the T cells may come from the graft donor. Each CDR3 is given with its conserved first and last residue. The D gene is left open where the match is weak. Size is stated for part of the rows, as once, few or many counts, or as a class when the clone is expanded.

clone size,D gene,J gene,V gene,CDR3 DNA,CDR3 protein
many,TRBD1,TRBJ2-7,TRBV6-5,TGTGCCACCTCGACAGGGGTCTACGAGCAGTACTTC,CATSTGVYEQYF
many,TRBD1,TRBJ2-7,TRBV6-5,TGTGCCAGCAGCCAACCGGACAGGGATAAGCAGTACTTC,CASSQPDRDKQYF
.,.,TRBJ2-1,TRBV27,TGTGCCAGCAGTTCTCCCCCGGGCGGGAATGAGCAGTTCTTC,CASSSPPGGNEQFF
.,TRBD2,TRBJ2-1,TRBV20-1,TGCAGTGCTAAAAAGACTAGCGGGGTCGGCTCCTACAATGAGCAGTTCTTC,CSAKKTSGVGSYNEQFF
many,.,TRBJ2-5,TRBV12-3/TRBV12-4,TGTGCCAGCAGCCTCCCCGGGGGCGGAGAGACCCAGTACTTC,CASSLPGGGETQYF
.,TRBD1,TRBJ1-1,TRBV6-2/TRBV6-3,TGTGCCAGCAGTTATTCGGTGGGCAGGGGGCTCGACACTGAAGCTTTCTTT,CASSYSVGRGLDTEAFF
few,.,TRBJ1-2,TRBV12-3/TRBV12-4,TGTGCCAGCGCGGATGGGGGGGGCTATGGCTACACCTTC,CASADGGGYGYTF
.,.,TRBJ1-1,TRBV29-1,TGCAGCGTTGACACTGAAGCTTTCTTT,CSVDTEAFF
.,TRBD1,TRBJ2-5,TRBV5-1,TGCGCCAGCAGTCCGGGACAGGGGGCTCAAGAGACCCAGTACTTC,CASSPGQGAQETQYF
few,.,TRBJ2-7,TRBV9,TGTGCCAGCAGCAAGGAGGGGGGACTGCAGTACTTC,CASSKEGGLQYF
.,.,TRBJ2-1,TRBV11-2,TGTGCCAGCAGCCCGACAGTAAGCTCCTACAATGAGCAGTTCTTC,CASSPTVSSYNEQFF
.,.,TRBJ1-1,TRBV11-2,TGTGCCAGCAGCTACCTGGTCCAGAACACTGAAGCTTTCTTT,CASSYLVQNTEAFF
.,.,TRBJ1-2,TRBV15,TGTGCCACCACCGAAGGAAGAGTCGGGGCGTATGGCTACACCTTC,CATTEGRVGAYGYTF
many,.,TRBJ2-2,TRBV6-6,TGTGCCAGCAGTCCTAGTTTCGGGGAGCTGTTTTTT,CASSPSFGELFF
few,.,TRBJ1-2,TRBV7-2,TGTGCCAGCAGCTTCGATCAGATGATCTATGGCTACACCTTC,CASSFDQMIYGYTF
.,TRBD1,TRBJ2-3,TRBV5-1,TGCGCCAGCAGCTCGTCCGGACAGGGCCGCACAGATACGCAGTATTTT,CASSSSGQGRTDTQYF
.,TRBD2,TRBJ2-3,TRBV5-1,TGCGCCAGCAGCTCAAGACTAGCGGGGGGTTCCCTCTTGAGCACAGATACGCAGTATTTT,CASSSRLAGGSLLSTDTQYF
.,TRBD2,TRBJ2-7,TRBV2,TGTGCCAGCAGGGAGTTCGGGACTAGCGCGTTGTCCTACGAGCAGTACTTC,CASREFGTSALSYEQYF
few,.,TRBJ1-1,TRBV5-1,TGCGCCAGCAGCTTTCGGACAGTGAACACTGAAGCTTTCTTT,CASSFRTVNTEAFF
.,.,TRBJ2-5,TRBV20-1,TGCAGTGCTAGAAGGGGGGAGACCCAGTACTTC,CSARRGETQYF
few,TRBD1,TRBJ2-7,TRBV29-1,TGCAGCGTGGGAGGACAGGGGCCGTACGAGCAGTACTTC,CSVGGQGPYEQYF
few,.,TRBJ2-5,TRBV20-1,TGCAGTGCTAAGAGATTCCAAGGCCGAAGCCTTCAAGAGACCCAGTACTTC,CSAKRFQGRSLQETQYF
few,TRBD2,TRBJ2-3,TRBV7-9,TGTGCCAGCAGCGCGGGACTAGCGGGGAGCACAGATACGCAGTATTTT,CASSAGLAGSTDTQYF
few,.,TRBJ2-2,TRBV5-1,TGCGCCAGCAGCTTGTTCGCGGGCGACACCGGGGAGCTGTTTTTT,CASSLFAGDTGELFF
few,TRBD2,TRBJ2-1,TRBV20-1,TGCAGTGCAACCCCAATAGCGGGGGTCTTCTACAATGAGCAGTTCTTC,CSATPIAGVFYNEQFF
.,.,TRBJ2-6,TRBV29-1,TGCAGCGTTGAAGTCAAGGGTAGATCTGGGGCCAACGTCCTGACTTTC,CSVEVKGRSGANVLTF
many,TRBD2,TRBJ2-7,TRBV5-1,TGCGCCAGCAGCTTACCCCCGGGAGGAGCCTACGAGCAGTACTTC,CASSLPPGGAYEQYF
few,.,TRBJ2-2,TRBV19,TGTGCCAGTAGTATCGCAGGGGGGGCCGGGGAGCTGTTTTTT,CASSIAGGAGELFF
.,.,TRBJ2-2,TRBV3-1,TGTGCCAGCAGCCTTCCCGGTAGGACAGTCAACACCGGGGAGCTGTTTTTT,CASSLPGRTVNTGELFF
.,.,TRBJ1-5,TRBV12-3/TRBV12-4,TGTGCCAGCAGCCCTGAGGGGGGTCGGCCCCAGCATTTT,CASSPEGGRPQHF
many,.,TRBJ2-5,TRBV5-1,TGCGCCAGCAGCTTCTCAGGGGGGACAGAGACCCAGTACTTC,CASSFSGGTETQYF
.,.,TRBJ1-1,TRBV12-3/TRBV12-4,TGTGCCAGCAGTCCCCGGTGGCCTGAAGCTTTCTTT,CASSPRWPEAFF
many,.,TRBJ1-4,TRBV6-1,TGTGCCAGCAGGCCCGACAGCTCTAATGAAAAACTGTTTTTT,CASRPDSSNEKLFF
few,.,TRBJ2-6,TRBV3-1,TGTGCCAGCAGCCAAGATGCGGGATCTGGGGCCAACGTCCTGACTTTC,CASSQDAGSGANVLTF
.,TRBD2,TRBJ2-7,TRBV12-3/TRBV12-4,TGTGCCAGCAGTCCTAGCGGGGGGAGCAACGAGCAGTACTTC,CASSPSGGSNEQYF
.,TRBD1,TRBJ1-2,TRBV28,TGTGCCAGCAGTTTTCTCGCCGGGACAGGTAGCGATGGCTACACCTTC,CASSFLAGTGSDGYTF
few,.,TRBJ1-4,TRBV29-1,TGCAGCGTTGAGGGAAATGAAAAACTGTTTTTT,CSVEGNEKLFF
few,TRBD2,TRBJ2-1,TRBV11-3,TGTGCCAGCAGCTTAAGTAGTAGCGGGGCCTCCTACAATGAGCAGTTCTTC,CASSLSSSGASYNEQFF
few,TRBD1,TRBJ2-3,TRBV5-6,TGTGCCAGCAGCCACGACAGGGGAGAATGGACGCAGTATTTT,CASSHDRGEWTQYF
few,.,TRBJ1-5,TRBV6-2/TRBV6-3,TGTGCCAGCAGCCACTACAAGGATAGCAATCAGCCCCAGCATTTT,CASSHYKDSNQPQHF
.,.,TRBJ1-5,TRBV12-3/TRBV12-4,TGTGCCAGCAGTTGGGGGGGCGGACAGCCCCAGCATTTT,CASSWGGGQPQHF
.,TRBD1,TRBJ1-2,TRBV6-5,TGTGCCAGCAGTTACTCGGGAGGGACAGACTATGGCTACACCTTC,CASSYSGGTDYGYTF
few,.,TRBJ2-7,TRBV20-1,TGCAGTGGCACACCAGGGCCTGGGGAGCAGTACTTC,CSGTPGPGEQYF
few,.,TRBJ1-1,TRBV12-3/TRBV12-4,TGTGCCAGCAGTGATCCCTTTGGCACTGAAGCTTTCTTT,CASSDPFGTEAFF
.,.,TRBJ1-3,TRBV5-5,TGTGCCAGCAGCTTAGGGCCAGCGGTCGGAAACACCATATATTTT,CASSLGPAVGNTIYF
few,TRBD2,TRBJ2-3,TRBV12-3/TRBV12-4,TGTGCCAGCAGTTCGGGACTAGCGGGGGTCACAGATACGCAGTATTTT,CASSSGLAGVTDTQYF
many,.,TRBJ2-5,TRBV7-2,TGTGCCAGCAGCTTACTCCGTTCTGGGACCCAGTACTTC,CASSLLRSGTQYF
.,.,TRBJ1-2,TRBV20-1,TGCAGTGCTAGGTCGGGAGGGGGCTATGGCTACACCTTC,CSARSGGGYGYTF
.,TRBD2,TRBJ2-3,TRBV20-1,TGCAGTGCTAGACCCCCTAGCGGGGGGGTAGATACGCAGTATTTT,CSARPPSGGVDTQYF
.,TRBD1,TRBJ2-7,TRBV7-9,TGTGCCAGCAGCTTAACAGGGGGCTTCTACGAGCAGTACTTC,CASSLTGGFYEQYF
many,TRBD2,TRBJ2-3,TRBV20-1,TGCAGTGCTAGAGTACTAGCGGGGAATACGCAGTATTTT,CSARVLAGNTQYF
.,TRBD1,TRBJ1-5,TRBV12-3/TRBV12-4,TGTGCCAGCAGTCCGGGACAGCCTAGTAATCAGCCCCAGCATTTT,CASSPGQPSNQPQHF
.,.,TRBJ2-1,TRBV27,TGTGCCAGCAGTTCGCCATTAGAGTTTGGGGCCTACAATGAGCAGTTCTTC,CASSSPLEFGAYNEQFF
.,.,TRBJ1-2,TRBV5-1,TGCGCCAGCAGCTTGTTGCGGGGATGGGACTATGGCTACACCTTC,CASSLLRGWDYGYTF
many,.,TRBJ1-1,TRBV10-3,TGTGCCATCAGTGATATGGGTCAGAACACTGAAGCTTTCTTT,CAISDMGQNTEAFF
.,.,TRBJ2-7,TRBV6-6,TGTGCCAGCACCCTCGACTCCTCATACGAGCAGTACTTC,CASTLDSSYEQYF
.,.,TRBJ1-5,TRBV18,TGTGCCAGCTCACCGTCAGCTGCCTATCAGCCCCAGCATTTT,CASSPSAAYQPQHF
.,.,TRBJ2-1,TRBV5-1,TGCGCCCGCAGCTTGACCCGTACTATTAATGAGCAGTTCTTC,CARSLTRTINEQFF